This TCR beta chain was captured in a study of T cell repertoires in ileal Crohn's disease (dated by TCRdb to about 2019). With regard to the full study: Median disease duration was about eight years, and about 40% of patients were identified as active smokers at the time of surgery. Every patient underwent surgery because of a complication, which was stricturing disease in around 61% of cases and penetrating disease in about 39%. Roughly half of the patients were given postoperative therapy, with 15 to 20 on anti-TNF agents and about ten on thiopurines. Running in parallel with the study was a multicentre cohort set up to find predictors of early endoscopic recurrence following ileocolonic resection. A Rutgeerts score above i0 was used to define endoscopic postoperative recurrence. A total of around 150 mucosal samples from some 60 patients were sequenced, with samples obtained at several locations on the surgical specimen and at postoperative endoscopy. A prospective multicentre cohort supplied the 50 to 70 Crohn's disease patients whose TCR repertoires were analysed. The study at large found these results: Endoscopic recurrence was linked to a higher percentage of high-frequency clones at surgery, and recurrence occurred in every patient whose clonality exceeded 26.8% (18/57). Compared with CD4 T cells, sorted CD8 T cells contained more high-frequency clones, which suggests that the mucosal expansions were mostly CD8. A significantly higher proportion of clonal expansions was observed in active smokers at surgery than in non-smokers (about 25% vs 20%, p=0.02). Mucosal CD4 and CD8 T cells were sorted and sequenced only in a subgroup of patients, whose size was not stated.

For CDR1 and CDR2, the germline V gene lists LGHNA and YSLEER. V is trimmed back by 4 bases and J by 0 bases, and the junction contains 11 bases that no gene match accounts for. Measured from the cysteine to the phenylalanine, the CDR3 is 18 residues long. Only CDR3 DNA is held: 54 bases, read in frame from base 1. Points on this clone: Its antigen remains unidentified. It has no much larger one-base neighbor in the sample; base qualities were not kept.

To be eligible, patients had to be adults with ileal or ileocolonic Crohn's disease and an indication for ileocolonic resection. Before DNA extraction, whole ileal mucosal biopsies were kept frozen at -80 degrees C. A TRizol-based method was used to extract genomic DNA from the frozen whole biopsies, and the DNA was quantified with a NanoDrop 2000 spectrophotometer. For commercial TCRB immunosequencing, about 500 nanograms of biopsy DNA were submitted for each sample. Adaptive Biotechnology amplified the CDR3 regions from genomic DNA with a two-step multiplex PCR designed to control amplification bias. The first PCR used primers for every V and J gene segment; the second PCR added barcodes and Illumina adapters. An Illumina instrument was used to sequence the CDR3 libraries. From the authors' description of their analysis: The analysis used both the pipelines supplied by the vendor and custom analysis of the raw data in R/Bioconductor with R version 3.3.0. Clonality, which ranges from 0 to 1, was calculated as the inverse of the normalised Shannon entropy across all productive clones. High-frequency clones were defined as the share of the repertoire occupied by the top 100 clones, with only clones passing a 95% confidence test being retained. Repertoire diversity was measured with the Simpson index, and overlap between samples was measured with the Morisita-Horn index. TCRdb took over this immuneACCESS table, retaining in-frame rearrangements with V and J assigned. Such tables are incomplete; in checked studies, under half of the missing clones stem from an unresolved V gene, and the remainder is unexplained. V and J calls and clone size are copied from that table; D and trimming were computed from the DNA. Within this sample are approximately 29,000 clones, with 80% to 85% of them counted one time only. The leading ten clones occupy around 5.4% of the sample.

This sequence originates from an adult with Crohn's disease. Sequences were obtained from ileal tissue. The chain employs TRBV4-3 and TRBJ2-2; the junction holds 7 bases that match TRBD1. This receptor carries the CDR3 CASSRTGDPDANTGELFF. In nucleotide form, the sequence is TGCGCCAGCAGCCGGACAGGAGACCCAGACGCGAACACCGGGGAGCTGTTTTTT.